Detailed here is one TCR beta chain. Its antigen remains unidentified. Base qualities are not recorded, but no much larger clone differs from it by a single base. CD8 naive samples consisted of CD45RO-negative cells that were positively selected for CCR7, yielding a CD45RA+CCR7+ population without TemRA cells. Healthy HIV-negative adults with no recently reported acute infections or vaccinations were included as donors. Every donor was a Caucasian adult residing in Nashville, Tennessee, USA. Blood was obtained by leukapheresis, after which PBMCs were separated by Ficoll-Histopaque density gradient centrifugation and cryopreserved in liquid nitrogen vapor phase. Analytical flow cytometry was used to check the purity and quantity of each magnetically sorted T cell population. Each sorted fraction had its genomic DNA isolated and then quantified by UV absorbance on a Nanodrop 2000c. From a lookup of the germline V gene, CDR1 and CDR2 are MGHRA and YSYEKL. The CDR3, from cysteine to phenylalanine, totals 15 residues. Only the CDR3 part of the read is kept: 45 bases, read in frame from the first base. V ends up 3 bases short and J 8 bases short, with an unmatched junction base count of 7.

This sample was taken from a study of shared clonotypes between healthy human individuals (dated by TCRdb to the early 2020s). As for the study more broadly: The cohort included a few men and a couple of women between 18 and 49 years of age. For each donor, CD4 naive and CD4 memory were each run on three plates, CD8 naive on two plates, and CD8 memory on one plate. The study deeply sequenced blood TCR repertoires of several healthy adults to estimate repertoire size and the extent of clonotype sharing between individuals. To increase sequencing depth and limit assay-specific biases, TCR repertoire library preparation and sequencing were carried out by different laboratories using diverse techniques. Per donor, leukapheresis produced somewhere between about 0.9 and 9.5 billion PBMCs. Overall results and qualifications from the work: Clonotypes shared by all four sorted-subset donors showed higher generation probabilities than non-shared clonotypes. Incomplete sequencing was indicated by rarefaction of sorted-subset datasets, despite the large sequencing depth. Because the study included only a small number of donors, the genetic and exposure-history diversity represented was limited. Sharing across a few donors was observed for roughly 5% of naive CD4, 3% to 3.5% of naive CD8, over 2% of memory CD4, and about 0.4% of memory CD8 clonotypes. Pairwise subsampling led to the expectation that sequencing depth would affect the degree of clonotype sharing among donors. Sampling was restricted to blood, and TCR repertoires in tissue are likely to differ from TCR repertoires in blood. Naive subsets generally had larger estimated clonotype richness than memory subsets did.

Using the deep immunoSEQ assay, TCR CDR3 regions were amplified from genomic DNA by multiplex PCR. For each cell subset, the extracted genomic DNA was distributed evenly across all wells of several immunoSEQ 96-well plates, and each plate served as one replicate. Each replicate PCR for sorted subsets received around 210 ng genomic DNA, equal to tens of thousands of T cell genomes. The purified libraries were quantified using a Qubit 3.0 fluorometer, sized with a Bioanalyzer 2100, and then quantified again using the KAPA Library Quantification kit. Each immunoSEQ 96-well plate was sequenced on its own single-read 150-cycle Illumina NextSeq 550 flow cell. The authors' pipeline ran thus. Because the immunoSEQ output included only junctional sequences and no quality scores, the filtering could not be the same as the filtering used for full-length reads. Sequences were annotated with PyIR, a Python wrapper for IgBLAST v1.9, and V/J genes and CDR3 were assigned using IMGT germline references. Any read was removed if the V/J assignment was weak (E-value above 1e-6), the CDR3 was missing, or the read contained stop codons, out-of-frame junctions, or ambiguous translated residues. V3J clonotypes were defined by identical inferred V gene, J gene, and CDR3 amino acid sequence. The percentage overlap between two repertoires was calculated by dividing the number of shared unique clonotypes by the size of the smaller repertoire. RTK rarefaction, the Chao1 estimator, and Recon v2.1 estimates of unobserved clonotypes were used to assess repertoire richness. OLGA was used to compute generation probabilities for all TCRbeta clonotypes that the gDNA method yielded from a few donors. Imported from immuneACCESS, the table was reduced by TCRdb to in-frame sequences with V and J called. These copies leave out some clones; in studies compared against another copy, an unresolved V gene accounts for under half, and the cause of the remainder is not known. The D gene and trimming were derived from the DNA, and the V and J assignments and clone size from that table. Within this sample are about 800,000 clones, with approximately 96% of them counted one time only. In total, the top ten clones hold over 0.2% of the sample.

Here the chain combines TRBV4-1 and TRBJ2-1; TRBD1 aligns with 10 central bases. The source material was naive CD8+ T cells sorted from blood. The sample's cell subset or site label is to be understood as: CD45RA+CCR7+. This sequence originates from a man aged 25 to 40 in good health. The DNA is as follows: TGCGCCAGCAGCCAGGCCCCCGGGACAGGGGATGAGCAGTTCTTC. It codes for CASSQAPGTGDEQFF.